The rows below give T cell receptor beta chains drawn from one sample of a study of blood T cell repertoires in COVID-19. The protocol was immunoSEQ multiplex PCR, while the TCRdb copy is restricted to in-frame clones and leaves out a portion. The data contain about 200,000 clones, around four fifths of them singletons. The sample comprised peripheral blood. The source is a man aged 40-50 years with acute or convalescent COVID-19. Each CDR3 is given with its conserved first and last residue. A D gene is named only where the DNA matches it firmly. Clone size is not always given. Where it is, it says once, few, many or a class for expanded clones.

>TRBJ2-3|TRBV27|TRBD2|NA
CASSTSKSGSLSDTQYF
TGTGCCAGCAGTACTTCAAAAAGCGGGAGTTTATCAGATACGCAGTATTTT
>TRBJ1-2|TRBV21-1|NA|NA
CASSKVRGRDGYTF
TGTGCCAGCAGCAAGGTCCGGGGAAGAGACGGCTACACCTTC
>TRBJ2-3|TRBV19|TRBD2|NA
CASRGLAGVGDTQYF
TGTGCCAGCAGGGGACTAGCGGGAGTAGGGGATACGCAGTATTTT
>TRBJ2-7|TRBV27|TRBD2|NA
CASSTPGLIHEQYF
TGTGCCAGCAGTACCCCGGGACTAATCCACGAGCAGTACTTC
>TRBJ2-1|TRBV6-6|NA|NA
CASTVTGYNEQFF
TGTGCCAGTACCGTCACGGGGTACAATGAGCAGTTCTTC
>TRBJ2-7|TRBV29-1|TRBD2|NA
CSFLAGGTYEQYF
TGCAGCTTTCTAGCGGGGGGGACCTACGAGCAGTACTTC
>TRBJ2-7|TRBV11-2|TRBD1|once
CASSTGTVYEQYF
TGTGCCAGCAGCACCGGGACAGTCTACGAGCAGTACTTC
>TRBJ2-1|TRBV6-2/TRBV6-3|TRBD2|once
CASSLAGYEQFF
TGTGCCAGCAGTTTAGCGGGCTATGAGCAGTTCTTC
>TRBJ2-2|TRBV5-1|TRBD2|few
CASSLELAGGVGELFF
TGCGCCAGCAGCTTGGAACTAGCGGGAGGGGTCGGGGAGCTGTTTTTT
>TRBJ2-5|TRBV29-1|TRBD2|NA
CSVPDPGTSSEETQYF
TGCAGCGTGCCCGATCCCGGGACTAGTTCCGAAGAGACCCAGTACTTC
>TRBJ2-5|TRBV5-4|TRBD2|once
CASSLASGGETQYF
TGTGCCAGCAGCTTGGCCTCGGGGGGAGAGACCCAGTACTTC
>TRBJ1-1|TRBV27|NA|NA
CASSLRWGGFRALGTEAFF
TGTGCCAGCAGTTTAAGATGGGGGGGTTTCAGAGCGTTGGGCACTGAAGCTTTCTTT
>TRBJ2-7|TRBV7-9|TRBD2|NA
CASSSRAGNRNEQYF
TGTGCCAGCAGCTCCAGAGCGGGAAACCGTAACGAGCAGTACTTC
>TRBJ2-3|TRBV5-6|NA|once
CASSRPRGTDTQYF
TGTGCCAGCAGCCGTCCAAGGGGAACAGATACGCAGTATTTT
>TRBJ1-2|TRBV18|NA|NA
CASSPSGEYGYTF
TGTGCCAGCTCACCATCGGGGGAATATGGCTACACCTTC
>TRBJ2-3|TRBV7-9|NA|NA
CASSLGAGGTDTQYF
TGTGCCAGCAGCTTAGGGGCAGGGGGCACAGATACGCAGTATTTT
>TRBJ1-6|TRBV5-6|NA|NA
CASSLVKGLSYNSPLHF
TGTGCCAGCAGCTTGGTAAAGGGGCTGTCCTATAATTCACCCCTCCACTTT
>TRBJ1-1|TRBV9|TRBD1|NA
CASSVGDRVGAAFF
TGTGCCAGCAGCGTAGGGGACAGGGTGGGGGCAGCTTTCTTT
>TRBJ2-7|TRBV6-4|NA|NA
CASSPSPAGEQYF
TGTGCCAGCAGTCCAAGCCCCGCGGGAGAGCAGTACTTC
>TRBJ1-1|TRBV18|TRBD1|few
CASSREATGGWGTEAFF
TGTGCCAGCTCACGCGAAGCTACAGGGGGCTGGGGCACTGAAGCTTTCTTT
>TRBJ1-5|TRBV4-3|NA|once
CASSQEMRQPQHF
TGCGCCAGCAGCCAAGAGATGCGTCAGCCCCAGCATTTT
>TRBJ2-1|TRBV3-1/TRBV3-2|NA|few
CASSSRGIRDGYNEQFF
TGTGCCAGCAGCTCTAGAGGGATACGGGATGGGTACAATGAGCAGTTCTTC
>TRBJ2-5|TRBV18|NA|NA
CASSPGGTTKETQYF
TGTGCCAGCTCACCGGGAGGAACCACGAAAGAGACCCAGTACTTC
>TRBJ2-1|TRBV2|TRBD2|NA
CASSIETSGNNEQFF
TGTGCCAGCAGTATTGAGACTAGCGGGAATAATGAGCAGTTCTTC
>TRBJ2-7|TRBV7-2|TRBD1|NA
CASSFGTGGGNPYEQYF
TGTGCCAGCAGCTTCGGGACAGGGGGCGGCAATCCTTACGAGCAGTACTTC
>TRBJ2-6|TRBV11-2|TRBD1|NA
CASSRQGAIGSGANVLTF
TGTGCCAGCAGCCGACAGGGGGCCATAGGCTCTGGGGCCAACGTCCTGACTTTC
>TRBJ2-1|TRBV2|NA|NA
CASERTQDNEQFF
TGTGCCAGCGAAAGGACACAAGACAATGAGCAGTTCTTC
>TRBJ1-2|TRBV3-1/TRBV3-2|TRBD1|NA
CASSPSRAGGREGYGYTF
TGTGCCAGCAGCCCGAGCAGGGCAGGGGGCAGGGAGGGCTATGGCTACACCTTC
>TRBJ1-1|TRBV25-1|NA|NA
CASSEWGGSNTEAFF
TGTGCCAGCAGCGAATGGGGAGGGTCGAACACTGAAGCTTTCTTT
>TRBJ1-1|TRBV7-2|NA|NA
CASKTTGLSTEAFF
TGTGCCAGCAAGACGACGGGTTTAAGCACTGAAGCTTTCTTT
>TRBJ2-1|TRBV27|NA|NA
CASSFSVPNEQFF
TGTGCCAGCAGTTTTAGCGTTCCAAATGAGCAGTTCTTC
>TRBJ1-2|TRBV19|TRBD1|NA
CASTGPFGQGSDGYTF
TGTGCCAGTACGGGTCCGTTCGGACAGGGGAGTGATGGCTACACCTTC
>TRBJ1-1|TRBV5-1|TRBD1|NA
CASSGQGDTEAFF
TGCGCCAGCAGCGGACAGGGGGACACTGAAGCTTTCTTT
>TRBJ1-1|TRBV25-1|NA|NA
CASSSSGRTEAFF
TGTGCCAGCAGTAGCAGTGGGAGGACTGAAGCTTTCTTT
>TRBJ2-1|TRBV7-9|NA|NA
CASSPRGEIHEQFF
TGTGCCAGCAGCCCCCGAGGAGAGATCCATGAGCAGTTCTTC
>TRBJ2-7|TRBV2|TRBD2|many
CASNIAGPGYEQYF
TGTGCCAGCAACATAGCGGGTCCGGGCTACGAGCAGTACTTC
>TRBJ2-7|TRBV9|NA|NA
CASSVAYRAGEQYF
TGTGCCAGCAGCGTAGCATACAGGGCGGGCGAGCAGTACTTC
>TRBJ1-5|TRBV7-8|TRBD1|NA
CASSFSPRQGYQPQHF
TGTGCCAGCAGCTTTAGTCCTCGACAGGGGTACCAGCCCCAGCATTTT